Sequencing of this T cell receptor beta chain was carried out in a study of cytomegalovirus exposure and HLA in healthy donors. At the level of the study: Early released data had around 88 million unique TCRs, all coming from HLA-typed donors. Overall study findings and caveats: Prior analysis indicated that the majority of TCR beta V segments exhibited productivity approximately 90% or approximately 30% of the time. Presence/absence analyses treated sequencing depth as roughly uniform across donors.

Primers: 60 Vbeta forward and 13 Jbeta reverse. The protocol was immunoSEQ multiplex PCR, while the TCRdb copy is restricted to in-frame clones and leaves out a portion. The sample records roughly 140,000 clones, 75% to 90% being singletons. This CDR3 contains 18 residues. V dropped 1 base and J dropped 0; count of bases not matched to a gene: 11. Germline assignment: CDR1 LGHNA and CDR2 YSLEER. Note on this clone: The antigen is undetermined.

The TCR comes from a man aged 35 to 55 in good health and CMV-seronegative. Specimen: PBMCs. This rearrangement joins TRBV4-3 to TRBJ2-7; 8 bases map to TRBD1. For the CDR3, the DNA is TGCGCCAGCAGCCAAGGGACAGGGTCCCGGGGGAGCTCCTACGAGCAGTACTTC. Translating gives CASSQGTGSRGSSYEQYF.